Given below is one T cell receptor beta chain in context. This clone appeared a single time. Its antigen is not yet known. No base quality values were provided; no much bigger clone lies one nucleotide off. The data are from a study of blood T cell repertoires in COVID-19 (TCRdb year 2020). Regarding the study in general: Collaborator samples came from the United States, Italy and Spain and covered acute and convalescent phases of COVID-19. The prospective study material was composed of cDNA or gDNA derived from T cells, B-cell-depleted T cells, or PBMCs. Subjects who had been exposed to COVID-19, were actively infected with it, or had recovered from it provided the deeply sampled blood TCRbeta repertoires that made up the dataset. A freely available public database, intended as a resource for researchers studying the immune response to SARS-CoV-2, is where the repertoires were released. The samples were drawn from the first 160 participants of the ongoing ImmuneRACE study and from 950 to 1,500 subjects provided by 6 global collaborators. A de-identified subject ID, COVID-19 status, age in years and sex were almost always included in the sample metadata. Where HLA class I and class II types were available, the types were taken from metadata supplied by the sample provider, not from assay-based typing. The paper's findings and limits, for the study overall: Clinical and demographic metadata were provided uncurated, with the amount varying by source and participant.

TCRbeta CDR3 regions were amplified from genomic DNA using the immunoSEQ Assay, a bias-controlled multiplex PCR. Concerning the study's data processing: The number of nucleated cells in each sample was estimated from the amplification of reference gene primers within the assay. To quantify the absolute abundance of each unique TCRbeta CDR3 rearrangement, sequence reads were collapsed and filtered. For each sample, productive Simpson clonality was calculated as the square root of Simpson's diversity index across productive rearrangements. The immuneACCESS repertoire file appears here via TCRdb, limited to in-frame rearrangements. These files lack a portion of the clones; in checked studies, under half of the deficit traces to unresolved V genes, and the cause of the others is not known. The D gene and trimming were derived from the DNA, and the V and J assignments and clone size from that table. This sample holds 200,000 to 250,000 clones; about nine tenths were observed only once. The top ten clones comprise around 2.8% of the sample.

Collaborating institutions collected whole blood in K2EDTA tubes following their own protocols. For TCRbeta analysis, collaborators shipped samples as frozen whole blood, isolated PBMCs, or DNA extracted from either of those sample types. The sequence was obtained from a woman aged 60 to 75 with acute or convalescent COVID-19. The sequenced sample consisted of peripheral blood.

The CDR3 reads as follows: CASSQAGGGELFF. The DNA sequence is as follows: TGCGCCAGCAGCCAAGCGGGGGGCGGGGAGCTGTTTTTT. Recombination connected TRBV4-1 to TRBJ2-2, with TRBD2 matching 7 junction bases. The V end gives up 1 base and the J end 7 bases, leaving 0 bases in the junction not matched to a gene. CDR1 and CDR2, per the germline V gene, are MGHRA and YSYEKL. Measured from the cysteine to the phenylalanine, the CDR3 is 13 residues long. Solely the CDR3 DNA is kept, with 39 bases framed from the first base.